This T cell receptor (beta chain) originates from a study of Graves' ophthalmopathy and Graves' hyperthyroidism. Study summary: Absence of ophthalmopathy within 18 months of follow-up defined stable hyperthyroidism.

Germline CDR1 is SGHAT and CDR2 is FQNNGV. V was shortened by 10 bases and J by 4 bases, with 11 bases between the two germline ends. The CDR3 totals 13 residues. None of the included patients had other autoimmune diseases, uncontrolled infections, pregnancy or lactation, as these led to exclusion. This clonotype was recorded at least ten times. RNA transcripts yielded amplified TCR beta CDR3 regions. After a first-round RT-PCR with HTBI primers, a second-round multiplex PCR was run. TCRdb re-called the multiplex PCR reads through MiXCR, storing one row per CDR3 protein. The table lists roughly 1.1 million distinct CDR3 sequences, 35% to 40% of them singletons.

The TCR originated in an adult man with Graves' hyperthyroidism. The rearrangement joins TRBV11-2 to TRBJ1-6, with D hard to call. The specimen was peripheral blood or thyroid tissue (not recorded which). CDR3 region: CATGRNYNSPLHF. The CDR3 nucleotides are TGTGCCACCGGACGAAATTATAATTCACCCCTCCACTTT.